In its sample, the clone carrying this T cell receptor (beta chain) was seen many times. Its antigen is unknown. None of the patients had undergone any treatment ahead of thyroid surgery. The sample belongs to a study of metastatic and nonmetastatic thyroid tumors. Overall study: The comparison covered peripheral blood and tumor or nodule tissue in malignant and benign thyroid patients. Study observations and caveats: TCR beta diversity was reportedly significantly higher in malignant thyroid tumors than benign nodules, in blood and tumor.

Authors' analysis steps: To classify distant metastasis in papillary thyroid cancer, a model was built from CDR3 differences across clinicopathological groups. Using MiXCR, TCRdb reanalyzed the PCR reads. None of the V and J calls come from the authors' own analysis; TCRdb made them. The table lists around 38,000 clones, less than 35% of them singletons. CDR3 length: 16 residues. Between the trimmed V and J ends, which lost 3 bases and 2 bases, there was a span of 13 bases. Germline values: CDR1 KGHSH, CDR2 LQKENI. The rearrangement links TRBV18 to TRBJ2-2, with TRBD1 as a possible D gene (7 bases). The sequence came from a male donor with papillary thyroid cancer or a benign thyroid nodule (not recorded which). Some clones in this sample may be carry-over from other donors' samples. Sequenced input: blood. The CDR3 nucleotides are TGTGCCAGCTCACCCCAGGGGGGACACAACACCGGGGAGCTGTTTTTT. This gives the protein CASSPQGGHNTGELFF. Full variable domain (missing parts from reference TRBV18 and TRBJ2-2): NAGVMQNPRHLVRRRGQEARLRCSPMKGHSHVYWYRQLPEEGLKFMVYLQKENIIDESGMPKERFSAEFPKEGPSILRIQQVVRGDSAAYFCASSPQGGHNTGELFFGEGSRLTVL.